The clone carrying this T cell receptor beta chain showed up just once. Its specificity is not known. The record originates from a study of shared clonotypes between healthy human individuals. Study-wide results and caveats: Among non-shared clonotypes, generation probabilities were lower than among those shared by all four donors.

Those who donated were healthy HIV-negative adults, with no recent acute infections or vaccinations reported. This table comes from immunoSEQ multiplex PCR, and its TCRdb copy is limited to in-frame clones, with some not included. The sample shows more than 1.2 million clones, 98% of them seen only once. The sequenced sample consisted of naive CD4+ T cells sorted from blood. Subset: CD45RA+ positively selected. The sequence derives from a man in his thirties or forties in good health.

CDR3 bases: TGTGCCAGTAATGCTGGATCAGGCCTTGGAAGGAACACTGAAGCTTTCTTT. This encodes CASNAGSGLGRNTEAFF. This rearrangement joins TRBV19 to TRBJ1-1; no clear D gene. The CDR3 is made up of 17 amino acids. Deletions cut 7 bases from V and 1 base from J, with 22 bases between. Germline V gene lookup returns CDR1 LNHDA and CDR2 SQIVND (reference sequence).